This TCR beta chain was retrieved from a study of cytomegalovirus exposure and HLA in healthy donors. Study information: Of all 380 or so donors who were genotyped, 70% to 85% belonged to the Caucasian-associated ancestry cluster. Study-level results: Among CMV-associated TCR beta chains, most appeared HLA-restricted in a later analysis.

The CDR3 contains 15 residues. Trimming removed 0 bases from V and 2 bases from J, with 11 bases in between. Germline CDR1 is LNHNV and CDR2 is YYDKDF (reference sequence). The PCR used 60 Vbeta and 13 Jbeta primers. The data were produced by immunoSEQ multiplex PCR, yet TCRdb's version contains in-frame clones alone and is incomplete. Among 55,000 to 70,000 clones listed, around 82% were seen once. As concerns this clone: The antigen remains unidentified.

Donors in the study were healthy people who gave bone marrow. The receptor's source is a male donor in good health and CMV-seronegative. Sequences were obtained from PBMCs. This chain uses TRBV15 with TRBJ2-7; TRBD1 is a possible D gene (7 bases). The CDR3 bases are TGTGCCACCAGCAGAGACCAGGGGGGAGCCTACGAGCAGTACTTC. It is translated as CATSRDQGGAYEQYF.